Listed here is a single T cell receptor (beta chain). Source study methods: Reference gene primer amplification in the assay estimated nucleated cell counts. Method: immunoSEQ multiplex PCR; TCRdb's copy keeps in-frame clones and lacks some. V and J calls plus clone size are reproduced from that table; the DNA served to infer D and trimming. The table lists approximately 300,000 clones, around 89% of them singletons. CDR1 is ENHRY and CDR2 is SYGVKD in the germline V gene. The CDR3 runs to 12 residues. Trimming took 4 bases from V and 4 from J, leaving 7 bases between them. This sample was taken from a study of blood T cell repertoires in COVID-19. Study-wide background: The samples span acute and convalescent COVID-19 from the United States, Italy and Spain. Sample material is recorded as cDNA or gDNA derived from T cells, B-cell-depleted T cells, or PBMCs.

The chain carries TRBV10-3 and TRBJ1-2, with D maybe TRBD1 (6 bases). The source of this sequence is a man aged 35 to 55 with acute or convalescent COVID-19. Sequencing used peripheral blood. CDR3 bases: TGTGCCATCAGTGGAGGGGGCTATGGCTACACCTTC. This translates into CAISGGGYGYTF.